A selection of T cell receptor beta chains follows, all from one sample in a study of cytomegalovirus exposure and HLA in healthy donors. Produced via immunoSEQ multiplex PCR; TCRdb's table is partial and in-frame only. The profile shows fewer than 90,000 clones, 78% of them singletons. Sequenced sample: PBMCs. These receptors all come from a male donor in good health and CMV-seropositive. The CDR3 runs from the conserved cysteine through the conserved F or W. The order of the fields is V gene, D gene, J gene, clone size, CDR3 DNA, CDR3 protein. A D gene is named only where the DNA matches it firmly. Only some rows state a clone size, as once, few, many or a class for expanded clones.

TRBV7-3	TRBD2	TRBJ2-2	few	TGTGCCAGCAGCTTACCCCCAATAGCGGGAGCCAACACCGGGGAGCTGTTTTTT	CASSLPPIAGANTGELFF
TRBV19	TRBD2	TRBJ2-1	NA	TGTGCCAGTAGTATGACTAGCGGCTACAATGAGCAGTTCTTC	CASSMTSGYNEQFF
TRBV10-2	TRBD2	TRBJ2-1	NA	TGCGCCAGCAGTGAGTCAGGGACTAGCGGGATCTACAATGAGCAGTTCTTC	CASSESGTSGIYNEQFF
TRBV5-6	NA	TRBJ1-2	NA	TGTGCCAGCAGCTTGGCCCCGGGGGGCAATAACTATGGCTACACCTTC	CASSLAPGGNNYGYTF
TRBV4-3	NA	TRBJ1-2	few	TGCGCCAGCAGCCAAGATCGCGGAGGCTACACCTTC	CASSQDRGGYTF
TRBV21-1	NA	TRBJ1-3	NA	TGTGCCAGCAGTAGGACAGACTCTGGAAACACCATATATTTT	CASSRTDSGNTIYF
TRBV7-9	TRBD2	TRBJ2-1	NA	TGTGCCAGCAGCTTATCCGGGACTAGCGGGAGAGTTCCTAATGAGCAGTTCTTC	CASSLSGTSGRVPNEQFF
TRBV5-1	NA	TRBJ2-3	NA	TGCGCCAGCAGCTCGCTTGGCGGGATATCCACAGATACGCAGTATTTT	CASSSLGGISTDTQYF
TRBV6-5	TRBD1	TRBJ1-4	few	TGTGCCAGCAGTTACACAGGGGCAATAAATGAAAAACTGTTTTTT	CASSYTGAINEKLFF
TRBV11-1	TRBD2	TRBJ2-7	NA	TGTGCCAGCAGCCGGGAGAGGACTAGCTCCTACGAGCAGTACTTC	CASSRERTSSYEQYF
TRBV6-5	NA	TRBJ2-7	once	TGTGCCAGCAGGTCCACTAAAACTAAAGCCTACGAGCAGTACTTC	CASRSTKTKAYEQYF
TRBV13	NA	TRBJ1-1	NA	TGTGCCAGCAGCTTAGCAGGGGCGATTCTGAACACTGAAGCTTTCTTT	CASSLAGAILNTEAFF
TRBV6-1	NA	TRBJ2-7	few	TGTGCCAGCAGTGAAGCGGTCCTACCCTACGAGCAGTACTTC	CASSEAVLPYEQYF
TRBV5-1	NA	TRBJ1-5	few	TGCGCCAGCAGCTTAGAGGTAAATCAGCCCCAGCATTTT	CASSLEVNQPQHF
TRBV28	NA	TRBJ1-5	many	TGTGCCAGCAGCCCCCCCCTGGGGGGTTATAGCAATCAGCCCCAGCATTTT	CASSPPLGGYSNQPQHF
TRBV28	TRBD1	TRBJ2-7	few	TGTGCCAGCAGCGGGACAGGGGAGGCCTACGAGCAGTACTTC	CASSGTGEAYEQYF
TRBV18	NA	TRBJ2-1	NA	TGTGCCAGCTCACTAAACCAGGGCAATGAGCAGTTCTTC	CASSLNQGNEQFF
TRBV27	TRBD1	TRBJ2-2	NA	TGTGCCACCGGAAGGACAGGGGAAGGAACCGGGGAGCTGTTTTTT	CATGRTGEGTGELFF
TRBV19	NA	TRBJ2-2	NA	TGTGCCAGTAGTTTGGCACTAGATGCCGGGGAGCTGTTTTTT	CASSLALDAGELFF
TRBV9	TRBD2	TRBJ2-5	NA	TGTGCCAGCAGCTACGCGGGAGGGCCGGTAGAGACCCAGTACTTC	CASSYAGGPVETQYF
TRBV11-2	TRBD2	TRBJ2-5	NA	TGTGCCAGCAGCGGTAGCGGGAGGAAGACCCAGTACTTC	CASSGSGRKTQYF
TRBV5-6	NA	TRBJ2-6	NA	TGTGCCAGCAGCTCATTACTGACTACGGCTCACGTCCTGACTTTC	CASSSLLTTAHVLTF
TRBV18	NA	TRBJ2-1	NA	TGTGCCAGCTCACCACTAGAACTAAGGAATGAGCAGTTCTTC	CASSPLELRNEQFF
TRBV2	NA	TRBJ1-1	NA	TGTGCCAGCAGGCCCGACAAGACGCCTGAAGCTTTCTTT	CASRPDKTPEAFF
TRBV30	NA	TRBJ2-7	NA	TGTGCCTGGACCAGGGGATCCTACGAGCAGTACTTC	CAWTRGSYEQYF
TRBV6-5	NA	TRBJ1-4	NA	TGTGCCAGCAGTTACGTCTCAGGCGATAAACTGTTTTTT	CASSYVSGDKLFF
TRBV30	TRBD2	TRBJ2-1	NA	TGTGCCTGGATGGGGGGGACTTACAATGAGCAGTTCTTC	CAWMGGTYNEQFF
TRBV5-4	NA	TRBJ2-7	few	TGTGCCAGCAGCTTGGGACAGACAATACTCTACGAGCAGTACTTC	CASSLGQTILYEQYF
TRBV6-5	TRBD1	TRBJ2-1	NA	TGTGCCAGCAGGCCGGGACAGGGAAGCTATGAGCAGTTCTTC	CASRPGQGSYEQFF
TRBV28	TRBD1	TRBJ1-1	NA	TGTGCCAGCCCCACAGGGGAGAACACTGAAGCTTTCTTT	CASPTGENTEAFF
TRBV4-2	NA	TRBJ1-2	NA	TGTGCCAGCAGCCAAGAGCCAGGGGCGCTTGACTATGGCTACACCTTC	CASSQEPGALDYGYTF
TRBV5-1	TRBD2	TRBJ2-7	NA	TGCGCCAGCAGAAGGACTAGCGGTCCCTCCTACGAGCAGTACTTC	CASRRTSGPSYEQYF
TRBV7-6	NA	TRBJ1-1	few	TGTGCCAGCAGCTTGTACGAGAGCACTGAAGCTTTCTTT	CASSLYESTEAFF
TRBV6-5	NA	TRBJ2-1	NA	TGTGCCAGCATCCAACCGGGAGTAGGCAATGAGCAGTTCTTC	CASIQPGVGNEQFF
TRBV19	TRBD1	TRBJ1-4	NA	TGTGCCAGCAAGACAGGGGGCGATGAAAAACTGTTTTTT	CASKTGGDEKLFF
TRBV19	NA	TRBJ1-5	NA	TGTGCCAGTAGTATCTTCCGGGGGGAACAGCCCCAGCATTTT	CASSIFRGEQPQHF
TRBV5-6	TRBD1	TRBJ2-7	NA	TGTGCCAGCAGCTTGAGACAGGGAGTTTACGAGCAGTACTTC	CASSLRQGVYEQYF
TRBV5-6	NA	TRBJ2-7	NA	TGTGCCAGCAGCTTGGCGAGGGAGGTGATTTTCGGCGAGCAGTACTTC	CASSLAREVIFGEQYF
TRBV28	TRBD1	TRBJ1-2	NA	TGTGCCAGCAGGCTTGGGACAGGGAAGAACTATGGCTACACCTTC	CASRLGTGKNYGYTF
TRBV25-1	NA	TRBJ2-5	few	TGTGCCAGCAGTGGGGCCGGTCGCGTGACGAAAAGCCAGTACTTC	CASSGAGRVTKSQYF
TRBV9	TRBD2	TRBJ2-1	many	TGTGCCAGCAGCGTATCCGGGACTAGCGGGATCTTTGAGCAGTTCTTC	CASSVSGTSGIFEQFF
TRBV4-3	TRBD2	TRBJ2-1	NA	TGCGCCAGCAGCCAAGAACTAGCGGGTATGGACAATGAGCAGTTCTTC	CASSQELAGMDNEQFF
TRBV6-1	TRBD2	TRBJ2-7	NA	TGTGCCAGCAGTGATTCGACTAGCGGGAGGTTCAGCGAGCAGTACTTC	CASSDSTSGRFSEQYF
TRBV7-2	TRBD2	TRBJ2-3	NA	TGTGCCAGCAGCCCAGGGCTAGCGGGGAGCACAGATACGCAGTATTTT	CASSPGLAGSTDTQYF
TRBV9	NA	TRBJ2-1	NA	TGTGCCAGCAGCATACAGGGCCTTGAATTCCCTAATGAGCAGTTCTTC	CASSIQGLEFPNEQFF
TRBV11-2	NA	TRBJ2-7	few	TGTGCCAGCAGCTCCTCCCCCTACGAGCAGTACTTC	CASSSSPYEQYF
TRBV18	NA	TRBJ2-7	few	TGTGCCAGCTCACCCGGGGACTTCCTTCTTTACGAGCAGTACTTC	CASSPGDFLLYEQYF
TRBV7-2	NA	TRBJ2-4	NA	TGTGCCAGCAGCTTAGAAGGCGGGCAAGCCAAAAACATTCAGTACTTC	CASSLEGGQAKNIQYF
TRBV10-3	TRBD2	TRBJ2-5	NA	TGTGCCATCAGTGAGCTAGCGGGAGAAGATGAGACCCAGTACTTC	CAISELAGEDETQYF
TRBV14	NA	TRBJ1-4	NA	TGTGCCAGCAGCCAAGGGAGGGAAAAACTGTTTTTT	CASSQGREKLFF
TRBV7-8	NA	TRBJ1-5	NA	TGTGCCAGCAGCTTGGTACTTCAGCCCCAGCATTTT	CASSLVLQPQHF
TRBV7-2	TRBD1	TRBJ1-2	many	TGTGCCAGCAGCCCCGACAGGGTTCAGGGCTACACCTTC	CASSPDRVQGYTF
TRBV10-3	TRBD1	TRBJ2-3	NA	TGTGCCATCAGTGCGAGGGGGCCACCCGAAGATACGCAGTATTTT	CAISARGPPEDTQYF
TRBV18	TRBD2	TRBJ2-5	NA	TGTGCCAGCTCACCATTGCCGACTAGCGGGAGTATCAAGACCCAGTACTTC	CASSPLPTSGSIKTQYF